The clone carrying this T cell receptor beta chain was picked up one time. In the original analysis: By means of reference gene primer amplification, nucleated cell counts were estimated. Profiling relied on immunoSEQ multiplex PCR, and the TCRdb table lists in-frame clones only, not all of them. V and J calls and clone size are copied from that table; D and trimming were computed from the DNA. The table records 150,000 to 200,000 clones, approximately 90% of them present only once. This specimen comes from a study of blood T cell repertoires in COVID-19. Overall study context: COVID-19 samples from acute and convalescent phases originated in the United States, Italy and Spain. Nucleic acid was either cDNA or gDNA, and it came from T cells, B-cell-depleted T cells, or PBMCs.

The sequenced material came from peripheral blood. This sequence originates from a man aged 18 to 29 with acute or convalescent COVID-19.

The CDR3 spells CASSRYDVQRGTDTQYF. DNA for the CDR3: TGTGCCAGTAGCCGGTATGATGTGCAGCGAGGGACAGATACGCAGTATTTT. This chain uses TRBV19 with TRBJ2-3; TRBD2 might be the D (5 bases). CDR1 is LNHDA, CDR2 SQIVND, per germline (reference sequence). The CDR3 extends over 17 amino acids. Trimming pared 6 bases from V and 3 bases from J, leaving 22 bases between. The whole variable domain, remainder taken from reference TRBV19 and TRBJ2-3, is DGGITQSPKYLFRKEGQNVTLSCEQNLNHDAMYWYRQDPGQGLRLIYYSQIVNDFQKGDIAEGYSVSREKKESFPLTVTSAQKNPTAFYLCASSRYDVQRGTDTQYFGPGTRLTVL.